This T cell receptor (beta chain) came from a study of control samples from healthy donors and cancer patients. Measured with immunoSEQ multiplex PCR; TCRdb has only the in-frame clones, and not every one. Of roughly 130,000 clones in the sample, 80% to 95% were seen once. The CDR3 has 15 residues. V was clipped by 2 bases and J by 5 bases; unmatched bases: 7. From germline, CDR1 is LGHNT and CDR2 FRNRAP. The origin of this receptor is a man aged 18 to 30 in good health. This rearrangement joins TRBV12-5 to TRBJ2-5; 8 nucleotides agree with TRBD2. Material for sequencing was blood. CDR3 amino acids: CASGLYMERGETQYF. The CDR3 nucleotides read TGTGCTAGTGGTTTGTATATGGAGCGGGGGGAGACCCAGTACTTC.